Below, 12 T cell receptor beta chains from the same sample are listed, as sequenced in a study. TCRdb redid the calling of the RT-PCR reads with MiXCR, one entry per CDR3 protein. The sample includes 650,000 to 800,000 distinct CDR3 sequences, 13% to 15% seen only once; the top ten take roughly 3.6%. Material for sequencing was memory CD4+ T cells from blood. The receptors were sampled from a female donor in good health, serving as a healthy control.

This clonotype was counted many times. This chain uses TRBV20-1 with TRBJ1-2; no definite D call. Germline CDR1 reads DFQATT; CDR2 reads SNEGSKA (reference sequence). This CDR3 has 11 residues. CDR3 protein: CSQLEMDGYTF. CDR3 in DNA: TGCAGCCAATTAGAGATGGACGGCTACACCTTC.

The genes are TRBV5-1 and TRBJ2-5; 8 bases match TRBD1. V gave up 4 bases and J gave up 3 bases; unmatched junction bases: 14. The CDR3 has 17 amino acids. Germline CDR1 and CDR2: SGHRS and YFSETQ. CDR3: CASSPIGQGRNKETQYF. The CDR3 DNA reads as TGCGCCAGCAGCCCAATAGGACAGGGCCGAAATAAAGAGACCCAGTACTTC.

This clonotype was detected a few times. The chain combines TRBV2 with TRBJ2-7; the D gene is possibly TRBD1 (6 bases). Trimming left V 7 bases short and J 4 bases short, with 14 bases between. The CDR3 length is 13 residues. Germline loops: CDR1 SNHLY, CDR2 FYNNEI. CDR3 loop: CASMAATGYEQYF. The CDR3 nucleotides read TGTGCCAGCATGGCGGCGACAGGATACGAGCAGTACTTC.

This CDR3 reads CSVRTGGLDTEAFF. In DNA, the CDR3 is TGCAGCGTTAGAACTGGGGGGTTGGACACTGAAGCTTTCTTT. The chain has TRBV29-1 and TRBJ1-1; tentatively, D is TRBD1 (5 bases). The V and J ends lost 5 bases and 3 bases respectively, with 16 bases between them. The CDR3 has 14 amino acids. CDR1 is SQVTM and CDR2 is ANQGSEA in the germline V gene.

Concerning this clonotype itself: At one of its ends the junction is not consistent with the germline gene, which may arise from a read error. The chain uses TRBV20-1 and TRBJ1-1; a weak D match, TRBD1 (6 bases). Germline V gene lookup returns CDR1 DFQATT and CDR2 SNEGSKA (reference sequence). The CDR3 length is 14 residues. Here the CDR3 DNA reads TGCAGTGCTCGAGATTCAGGGGTGTACACTGAAGCTTTCTTT. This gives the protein CSARDSGVYTEAFF.

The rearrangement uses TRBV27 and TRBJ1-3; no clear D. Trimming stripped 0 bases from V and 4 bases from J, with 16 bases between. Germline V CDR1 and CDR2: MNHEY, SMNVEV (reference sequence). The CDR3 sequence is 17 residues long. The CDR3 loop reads CASSLSYRAVGGNTIYF. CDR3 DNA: TGTGCCAGCAGTTTATCGTATCGGGCGGTGGGAGGAAACACCATATATTTT.

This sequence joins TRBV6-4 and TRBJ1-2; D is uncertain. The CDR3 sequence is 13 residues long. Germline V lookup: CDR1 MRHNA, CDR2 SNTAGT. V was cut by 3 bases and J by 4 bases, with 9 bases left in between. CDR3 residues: CASSEPAGYGYTF. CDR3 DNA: TGTGCCAGCAGTGAGCCGGCAGGCTATGGCTACACCTTC.

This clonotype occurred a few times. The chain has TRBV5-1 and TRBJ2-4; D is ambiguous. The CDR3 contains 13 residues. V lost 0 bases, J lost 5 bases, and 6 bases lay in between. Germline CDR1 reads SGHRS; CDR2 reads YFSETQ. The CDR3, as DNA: TGCGCCAGCAGCTTGGACAGTCAAAACATTCAGTACTTC. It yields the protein CASSLDSQNIQYF.

CDR3 sequence reads: CASSPNSDEQFF. The CDR3 coding sequence is TGTGCCAGCAGCCCAAACTCTGATGAGCAGTTCTTC. The J gene is TRBJ2-1, the V gene TRBV7-9; the D is unclear. Per germline, CDR1 SEHNR and CDR2 FQNEAQ (reference sequence). This CDR3 spans 12 amino acids. V lost 5 bases, J lost 8 bases, and 10 bases lay in between. The full variable domain, rest sourced from reference TRBV7-9 and TRBJ2-1, is DTGVSQNPRHKITKRGQNVTFRCDPISEHNRLYWYRQTLGQGPEFLTYFQNEAQLEKSRLLSDRFSAERPKGSFSTLEIQRTEQGDSAMYLCASSPNSDEQFFGPGTRLTVL.

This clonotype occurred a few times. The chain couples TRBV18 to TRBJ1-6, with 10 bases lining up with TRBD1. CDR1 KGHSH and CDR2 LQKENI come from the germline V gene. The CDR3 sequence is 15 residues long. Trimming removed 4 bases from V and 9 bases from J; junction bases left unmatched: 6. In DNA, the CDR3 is TGTGCCAGCTCACTCCGACAGGGGGCAACTTCACCCCTCCACTTT. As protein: CASSLRQGATSPLHF.

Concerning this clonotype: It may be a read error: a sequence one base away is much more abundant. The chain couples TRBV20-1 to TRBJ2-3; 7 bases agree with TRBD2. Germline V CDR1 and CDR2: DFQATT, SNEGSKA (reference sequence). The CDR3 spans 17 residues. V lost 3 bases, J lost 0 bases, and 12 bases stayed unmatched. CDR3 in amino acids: CSARGGSRVTSTDTQYF. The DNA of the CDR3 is TGCAGTGCTAGGGGGGGGAGTCGGGTCACCAGCACAGATACGCAGTATTTT.

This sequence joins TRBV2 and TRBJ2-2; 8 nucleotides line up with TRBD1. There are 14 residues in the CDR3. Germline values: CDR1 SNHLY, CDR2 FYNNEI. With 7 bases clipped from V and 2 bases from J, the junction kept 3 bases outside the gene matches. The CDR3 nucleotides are TGTGCCAGCACCGGACAGGGAAACACCGGGGAGCTGTTTTTT. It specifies CASTGQGNTGELFF.